Each of the 24 T cell receptor beta chains below was sequenced from the same sample in a study of T cell repertoires in cytomegalovirus infection (dated by TCRdb to between 2018 and 2021). No antigen is known for these receptors. The treatment or condition label for this specimen denotes: in vitro stimulation with specific CMV peptide epitopes to enrich CMV-specific T cells. Reads for this sample came from an Illumina HiSeq 1500. The raw public data were reprocessed by TCRdb itself: fastp quality trimming at Q25, MiXCR clonotype calling, in-frame beta chains only. For every CDR3 protein sequence, its rows merge into one entry that carries the most common genes and DNA. The sample table lists 70,000 to 95,000 distinct CDR3 sequences, about 29% of them with a count of one. The leading ten clones occupy approximately 71% of the sample. This specimen was CD8+ T cells from cultured PBMCs, taken from culture after CMV antigen stimulation. These TCRs come from a human donor in good health (CMV status not recorded). Some clones in this sample may be carry-over from other donors' samples.

Many counts were recorded for this clonotype. This chain uses TRBV7-9 with TRBJ2-2, with D possibly matching TRBD2 (6 bases). The CDR3 is made up of 14 amino acids. The V end lost 3 bases, the J end lost 6 bases, and 11 bases lay between the germline ends. Looked up from germline, CDR1 is SEHNR and CDR2 is FQNEAQ (reference sequence). The CDR3 DNA sequence: TGTGCCAGCAGCTTTCGGAGGGAGTCCGGGGAGCTGTTTTTT. This codes for CASSFRRESGELFF.

The rearrangement uses TRBV5-6 and TRBJ2-3, with D possibly being TRBD1 or TRBD2 (5 bases each). This CDR3 spans 16 amino acids. Trimming cost V 4 bases and J 2 bases, with 17 bases left between them. The germline gives CDR1 SGHDT, CDR2 YYEEEE. CDR3 in amino acids: CASSLPSGPPTDTQYF. CDR3 bases: TGTGCCAGCAGCCTACCCTCGGGGCCCCCCACAGATACGCAGTATTTT.

This clonotype was found a few times. The chain couples TRBV4-1 to TRBJ2-3, with D possibly being TRBD2 (7 bases). This CDR3 is 17 amino acids long. Germline loops: CDR1 MGHRA, CDR2 YSYEKL. Deletions cut 0 bases from V and 1 base from J, with 14 bases between. In DNA form, the CDR3 reads TGCGCCAGCAGCCAAGAAGGTTTAGGGGGGGGCACAGATACGCAGTATTTT. It encodes CASSQEGLGGGTDTQYF.

V is TRBV7-8 and J is TRBJ1-2, with 8 nucleotides matching TRBD1. Germline assignment: CDR1 SGHVS and CDR2 FQNEAQ. Losses at the gene ends were 3 bases for V and 7 bases for J; bases not matched to a gene: 1. The CDR3 totals 12 residues. Here the CDR3 DNA reads TGTGCCAGCAGCTTGGACAGGGTTGGCTACACCTTC. It translates to CASSLDRVGYTF.

The chain links TRBV6-5 to TRBJ2-3, with 10 bases fitting TRBD2. CDR3 size: 16 residues. CDR1 MNHEY and CDR2 SVGAGI come from the germline V gene. V shed 5 bases and J 7 bases; nucleotides not matched to a gene: 12. This CDR3 is CASSPRTAGGQNTQYF. The CDR3 DNA sequence: TGTGCCAGCAGTCCCCGGACAGCGGGGGGGCAGAATACGCAGTATTTT.

This clonotype was detected many times. The chain uses TRBV4-1 and TRBJ2-7; no clear D. The germline V and J ends were trimmed by 1 base and 0 bases, with 7 bases remaining between them. The CDR3 covers 14 residues. CDR1 and CDR2 from the germline V gene are MGHRA and YSYEKL. The CDR3 loop is CASSQAVNSYEQYF. CDR3 DNA: TGCGCCAGCAGCCAAGCGGTCAACTCCTACGAGCAGTACTTC.

The chain recombines TRBV29-1 with TRBJ2-3; TRBD1 might be the D (5 bases). Germline V gives CDR1 SQVTM, CDR2 ANQGSEA. The V and J ends lost 4 bases and 2 bases respectively, with 22 bases between them. This CDR3 has 17 residues. Here the CDR3 DNA reads TGCAGCGTTGTTCCCACAAGGGGATCTCTGTTCACAGATACGCAGTATTTT. Its translation is CSVVPTRGSLFTDTQYF.

This clonotype was detected a few times. The genes are TRBV7-9 and TRBJ1-5; D unclear. There are 12 residues in the CDR3. The V end lost 1 base, the J end lost 8 bases, and 6 bases lay between the germline ends. Per germline, CDR1 SEHNR and CDR2 FQNEAQ (reference sequence). CDR3 sequence: CASSLGIKPQHF. CDR3 coding DNA: TGTGCCAGCAGCTTAGGGATAAAGCCCCAGCATTTT.

The chain uses TRBV7-8 and TRBJ1-2; TRBD1 aligns across 7 bases. V gave up 4 bases and J gave up 6 bases; unmatched junction bases: 11. This CDR3 contains 15 residues. CDR1 and CDR2 (germline): SGHVS, FQNEAQ. The CDR3 loop is CASSSPVVGGDGYTF. The CDR3 region has the DNA TGTGCCAGCAGCTCCCCGGTTGTAGGGGGCGATGGCTACACCTTC.

CDR3 in amino acids: CASSKGGEYGYTF. The DNA of the CDR3 is TGTGCCAGCAGCAAGGGGGGGGAATATGGCTACACCTTC. The chain combines TRBV27 with TRBJ1-2; D possibly corresponds to TRBD1 (6 bases). This CDR3 is built from 13 residues. Germline V gives CDR1 MNHEY, CDR2 SMNVEV (reference sequence). Trimming pared 6 bases from V and 5 bases from J, leaving 13 bases between.

In this sample, this clonotype turned up a few times. The J gene is TRBJ2-1, the V gene TRBV12-3 or TRBV12-4, with D possibly TRBD2 on 6 matching bases. The V gene lost 8 bases and the J gene lost 7 bases, with 21 bases spanning the gap. This CDR3 spans 15 amino acids. In nucleotides, the CDR3 is TGTGCCAGCCGCCCGCCCATGGCGGGGCTAAATGAGCAGTTCTTC. It translates to CASRPPMAGLNEQFF.

This clonotype was detected many times. The V and J genes are TRBV7-2 and TRBJ2-1; the match to TRBD1 covers 9 bases. The CDR3 has 15 amino acids. The V and J ends lost 8 bases and 0 bases, in that order; junction bases with no gene match: 5. Germline V gives CDR1 SGHTA, CDR2 FQGNSA. The CDR3 loop is CASLQGASSYNEQFF. The CDR3 DNA follows: TGTGCCAGCCTACAGGGGGCTAGCTCCTACAATGAGCAGTTCTTC. Filled out from reference TRBV7-2 and TRBJ2-1, the complete variable domain reads GAGVSQSPSNKVTEKGKDVELRCDPISGHTALYWYRQSLGQGLEFLIYFQGNSAPDKSGLPSDRFSAERTGGSVSTLTIQRTQQEDSAVYLCASLQGASSYNEQFFGPGTRLTVL.

This clonotype was seen ten or more times. This chain joins TRBV27 and TRBJ2-1, with TRBD1 matching 12 bases. The CDR3 length is 16 residues. The junction had 8 bases not matched to a gene; V was cut back by 3 bases and J by 8 bases. Germline values: CDR1 MNHEY, CDR2 SMNVEV (reference sequence). Here the CDR3 DNA reads TGTGCCAGCAGTTTTTCCGGGACAGGGGGCTTCGATGAGCAGTTCTTC. Its translation is CASSFSGTGGFDEQFF.

This chain connects TRBV3-1 to TRBJ2-2, with 7 bases lining up with TRBD1. Germline trimming cut 1 base from V and 3 bases from J; bases unmatched to any gene: 8. The CDR3 runs to 17 residues. CDR1 and CDR2 (germline): LGHDT, YNNKEL (reference sequence). The CDR3 spells CASSQGPDREHTGELFF. CDR3 coding DNA: TGTGCCAGCAGCCAAGGACCCGACAGGGAGCACACCGGGGAGCTGTTTTTT.

This clonotype was picked up a small number of times. This sequence joins TRBV7-9 and TRBJ2-7; tentative D call: TRBD1 (5 bases). Trimming left V 5 bases short and J 3 bases short, with 14 bases between. The CDR3 extends over 14 amino acids. Germline V gene sequence: CDR1 SEHNR, CDR2 FQNEAQ (reference sequence). The CDR3 bases are TGTGCCAGCAGCGCGGCTCAGGGATACTACGAGCAGTACTTC. It translates to CASSAAQGYYEQYF.

The rearrangement links TRBV18 to TRBJ2-5; the D is unclear. CDR1 is KGHSH and CDR2 is LQKENI in the germline V gene. CDR3 length equals 15 residues. Trimming shortened V by 5 bases and J by 0 bases, and 13 bases separated the two germline ends. CDR3 residues: CASSFGKWYQETQYF. For the CDR3, the DNA is TGTGCCAGCTCATTTGGCAAATGGTACCAAGAGACCCAGTACTTC.

This clonotype was counted at least ten times. This rearrangement joins TRBV29-1 to TRBJ2-4, with D possibly matching TRBD1 (5 bases). There are 10 residues in the CDR3. CDR1 is SQVTM, CDR2 ANQGSEA, per germline. The V and J ends lost 5 bases and 8 bases respectively, with 7 bases between them. CDR3: CSVLRDIQYF. In nucleotides, the CDR3 is TGCAGCGTTCTCAGGGACATTCAGTACTTC. Complete variable domain (other parts from reference TRBV29-1 and TRBJ2-4): SAVISQKPSRDICQRGTSLTIQCQVDSQVTMMFWYRQQPGQSLTLIATANQGSEATYESGFVIDKFPISRPNLTFSTLTVSNMSPEDSSIYLCSVLRDIQYFGAGTRLSVL.

The V and J genes are TRBV7-6 and TRBJ2-3; 10 nucleotides agree with TRBD1. The CDR3 consists of 15 residues. Looked up from germline, CDR1 is SGHVS and CDR2 is FNYEAQ. V shed 4 bases, J shed 4 bases, and the junction held 5 bases outside the gene matches. The CDR3 sequence is CASSSGQGIADTQYF. The CDR3 DNA follows: TGTGCCAGCAGCTCGGGACAGGGGATCGCAGATACGCAGTATTTT.

V and J are TRBV7-9 and TRBJ1-5, with no clear D. The CDR3 spans 12 residues. The V end lost 5 bases, the J end lost 5 bases, and 7 bases lay between the germline ends. CDR1 and CDR2 (germline): SEHNR, FQNEAQ (reference sequence). This CDR3 reads CASSGSYQPQHF. CDR3 coding DNA: TGTGCCAGCAGCGGGAGCTATCAGCCCCAGCATTTT.

This clonotype was counted ten times or more. The V call is TRBV18, the J call TRBJ2-7; D not resolved. CDR1 and CDR2 from the germline V gene are KGHSH and LQKENI. Trimming shortened V by 2 bases and J by 1 base, and 9 bases separated the two germline ends. CDR3 length: 14 amino acids. The CDR3 DNA reads TGTGCCAGCTCACCATTGGACGGATCCTACGAGCAGTACTTC. Protein: CASSPLDGSYEQYF.

This clonotype was seen more than once but under ten times. The J gene is TRBJ1-1, the V gene TRBV7-9; D is ambiguous. The V gene lost 5 bases and the J gene lost 6 bases, with 13 bases spanning the gap. Germline CDR1 reads SEHNR; CDR2 reads FQNEAQ (reference sequence). The CDR3 has 13 amino acids. CDR3 sequence reads: CASSPGFGAEAFF. The DNA of the CDR3 is TGTGCCAGCAGCCCTGGGTTCGGGGCTGAAGCTTTCTTT.

The chain recombines TRBV4-1 with TRBJ2-7; D is unclear. The CDR3 totals 13 residues. Germline lookup yields CDR1 MGHRA and CDR2 YSYEKL. V shed 4 bases and J shed 1 base, with 8 bases lying between them. The CDR3 bases are TGCGCCAGCAGCCTAAGGGATTCCTACGAGCAGTACTTC. This codes for CASSLRDSYEQYF.

There are many counts of this clonotype. The chain couples TRBV11-1 to TRBJ1-1; possibly TRBD1 for D (5 bases). Deletions cut 3 bases from V and 1 base from J, with 6 bases between. CDR3 size: 13 residues. CDR1 is SGHAT, CDR2 FQDESV, per germline (reference sequence). CDR3 amino acids: CASSFQGNTEAFF. The CDR3 DNA follows: TGTGCCAGCAGCTTTCAGGGGAACACTGAAGCTTTCTTT.

CDR3 DNA: TGCGCCAGCAGCCACTCATTAATGGGGGCGACAGGGAATAATTCTGAAGCTTTCTTT. It translates to CASSHSLMGATGNNSEAFF. The chain links TRBV4-1 to TRBJ1-1; 7 nucleotides align to TRBD1. Germline assignment: CDR1 MGHRA and CDR2 YSYEKL. The J segment lost 6 bases and the V segment lost 3 bases, leaving 22 bases of the junction unmatched. The CDR3 consists of 19 residues.